The clone carrying this T cell receptor (beta chain) is deemed large. Its antigen is as yet unknown. The V end lost 0 bases, the J end lost 0 bases, and 13 bases lay between the germline ends. Looked up from germline, CDR1 is SGHVS and CDR2 is FQNEAQ. This CDR3 spans 17 amino acids. Using about 15 ng of total RNA, TCR libraries were made with the QIAseq Immune Repertoire TCR panel. TCRdb re-called the reads with MiXCR, one entry per CDR3 protein. The sample includes 300 to 350 distinct CDR3 sequences, roughly 11% of them seen just once. Four subsets defined by PD-1 and/or TIGIT were sorted from live CD3+CD8+TCRalphabeta+ cells. This specimen comes from a study of circulating CD8 cells and anti-PD-1 response in melanoma. General observations from the study: Expanded sorted subsets were checked for tumor reactivity using peptides. DNEG was most diverse; TIGIT repertoires were least diverse. At M1, fewer than 8% of TRB clonotypes appeared in multiple subsets. Published repertoire comparisons used only baseline and M1 samples from a small cohort with few responders.

The TCR sequence derives from a human donor with melanoma. This rearrangement joins TRBV7-8 to TRBJ2-3; D tentatively reads TRBD1 or TRBD2 (6 bases each). The specimen comprised CD8+ T cells from PBMCs, sampled at baseline or after one month of anti-PD-1 therapy (not recorded which). The CDR3 coding sequence is TGTGCCAGCAGCTTAGCGCTTGGGGGGCTTAGCACAGATACGCAGTATTTT. Protein product: CASSLALGGLSTDTQYF.